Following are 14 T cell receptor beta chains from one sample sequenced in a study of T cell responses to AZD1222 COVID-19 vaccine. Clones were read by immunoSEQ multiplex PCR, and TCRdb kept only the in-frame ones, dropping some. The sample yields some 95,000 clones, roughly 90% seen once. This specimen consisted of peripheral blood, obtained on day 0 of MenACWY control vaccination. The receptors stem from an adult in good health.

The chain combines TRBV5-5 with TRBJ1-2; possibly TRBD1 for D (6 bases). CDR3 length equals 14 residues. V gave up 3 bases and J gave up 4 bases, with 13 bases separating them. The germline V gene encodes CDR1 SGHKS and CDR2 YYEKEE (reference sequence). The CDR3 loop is CASSWEQGPYGYTF. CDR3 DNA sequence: TGTGCCAGCAGCTGGGAACAGGGACCCTATGGCTACACCTTC.

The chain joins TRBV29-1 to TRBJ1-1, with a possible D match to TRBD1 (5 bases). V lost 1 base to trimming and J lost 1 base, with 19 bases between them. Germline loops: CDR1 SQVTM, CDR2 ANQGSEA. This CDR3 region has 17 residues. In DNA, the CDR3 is TGCAGCGTTGAAGGGTACCGGGACCTCCCAGGGAACACTGAAGCTTTCTTT. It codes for CSVEGYRDLPGNTEAFF.

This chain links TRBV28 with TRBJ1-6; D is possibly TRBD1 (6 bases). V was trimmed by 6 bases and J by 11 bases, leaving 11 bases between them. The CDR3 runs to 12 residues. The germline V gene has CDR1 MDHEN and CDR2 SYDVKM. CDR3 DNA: TGTGCCAGCAGAGCCTCAGGGGCACCCCTCCACTTT. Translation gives CASRASGAPLHF.

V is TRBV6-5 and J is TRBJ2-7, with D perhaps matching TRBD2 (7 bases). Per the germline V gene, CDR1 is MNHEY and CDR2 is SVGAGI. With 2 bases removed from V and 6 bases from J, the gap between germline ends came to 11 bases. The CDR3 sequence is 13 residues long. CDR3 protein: CASSYRGAGEQYF. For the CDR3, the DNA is TGTGCCAGCAGTTACCGGGGGGCAGGCGAGCAGTACTTC.

The chain's CDR3 is CASSHRRSTQYF. The CDR3, as DNA: TGTGCCAGCAGCCATAGAAGGTCCACCCAGTACTTC. The genes are TRBV14 and TRBJ2-5; D is unresolved. CDR1 is SGHDN, CDR2 FVKESK, per germline. Trimming cost V 3 bases and J 8 bases, with 10 bases left between them. The CDR3 covers 12 residues.

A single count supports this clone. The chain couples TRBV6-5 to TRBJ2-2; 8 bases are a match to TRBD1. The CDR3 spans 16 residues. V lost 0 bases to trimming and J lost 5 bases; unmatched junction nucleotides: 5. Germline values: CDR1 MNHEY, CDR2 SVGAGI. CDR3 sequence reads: CASSYSTQGATGELFF. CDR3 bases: TGTGCCAGCAGTTACTCGACTCAGGGGGCGACCGGGGAGCTGTTTTTT.

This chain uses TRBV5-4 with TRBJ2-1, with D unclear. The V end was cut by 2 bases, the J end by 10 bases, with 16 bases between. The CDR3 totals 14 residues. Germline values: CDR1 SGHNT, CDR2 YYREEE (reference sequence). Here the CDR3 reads CASSFDQRTREQFF. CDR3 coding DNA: TGTGCCAGCAGCTTTGACCAGAGAACCCGCGAGCAGTTCTTC.

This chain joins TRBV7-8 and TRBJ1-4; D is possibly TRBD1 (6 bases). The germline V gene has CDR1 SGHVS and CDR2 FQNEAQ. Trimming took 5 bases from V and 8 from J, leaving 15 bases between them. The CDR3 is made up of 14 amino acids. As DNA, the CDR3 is TGTGCCAGCAGCGCCACAGGGAGAGGGGAAAAACTGTTTTTT. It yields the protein CASSATGRGEKLFF.

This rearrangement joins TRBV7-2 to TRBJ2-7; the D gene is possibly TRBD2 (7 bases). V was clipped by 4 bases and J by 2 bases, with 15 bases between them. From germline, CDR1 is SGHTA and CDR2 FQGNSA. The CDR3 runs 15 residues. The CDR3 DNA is TGTGCCAGCAGCTCATACGGGGGGCCGCCCTACGAGCAGTACTTC. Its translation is CASSSYGGPPYEQYF.

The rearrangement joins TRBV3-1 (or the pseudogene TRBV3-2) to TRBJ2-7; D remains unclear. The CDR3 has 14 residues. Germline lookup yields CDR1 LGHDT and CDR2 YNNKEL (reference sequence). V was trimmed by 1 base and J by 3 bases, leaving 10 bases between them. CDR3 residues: CASSQGSGFYEQYF. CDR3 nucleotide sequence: TGTGCCAGCAGCCAAGGTAGTGGATTCTACGAGCAGTACTTC.

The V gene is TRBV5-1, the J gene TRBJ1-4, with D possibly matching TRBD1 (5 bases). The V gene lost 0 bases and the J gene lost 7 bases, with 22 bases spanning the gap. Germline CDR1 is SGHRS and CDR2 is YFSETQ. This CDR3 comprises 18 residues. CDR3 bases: TGCGCCAGCAGCTTGGCCGAGCTGCAGTTCGGGGCCTCTGAAAAACTGTTTTTT. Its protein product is CASSLAELQFGASEKLFF.

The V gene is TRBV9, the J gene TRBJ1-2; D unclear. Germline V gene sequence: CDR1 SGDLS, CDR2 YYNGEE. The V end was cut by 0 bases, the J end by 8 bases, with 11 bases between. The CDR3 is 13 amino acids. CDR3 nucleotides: TGTGCCAGCAGCGTAGAATCGAACGGGGGCTACACCTTC. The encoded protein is CASSVESNGGYTF.

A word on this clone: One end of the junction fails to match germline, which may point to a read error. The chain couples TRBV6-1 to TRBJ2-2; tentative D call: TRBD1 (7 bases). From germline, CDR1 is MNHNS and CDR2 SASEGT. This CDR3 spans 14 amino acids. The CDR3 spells CASTETGEDGELFF. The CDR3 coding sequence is TGTGCCAGCACTGAAACAGGGGAGGACGGGGAGCTGTTTTTT.

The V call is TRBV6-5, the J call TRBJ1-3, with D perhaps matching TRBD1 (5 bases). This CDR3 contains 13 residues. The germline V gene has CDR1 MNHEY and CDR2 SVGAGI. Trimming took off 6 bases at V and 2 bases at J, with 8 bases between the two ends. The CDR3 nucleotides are TGTGCCAGCAGCAGGGCACCTGGAAACACCATATATTTT. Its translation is CASSRAPGNTIYF.